These 2 T cell receptor beta chains originate from one sample sequenced in a study of T cell repertoires in cytomegalovirus infection. What these receptors recognize is not known. TCRdb reanalysed the reads using MiXCR and keeps one entry per CDR3 protein. Of about 400,000 distinct CDR3 sequences listed, roughly a third are singletons. The sample in question was cultured PBMCs, obtained from culture after CMV antigen stimulation. The receptor set was obtained from a human donor in good health (CMV status not recorded). Some clones in this sample may be carry-over from other donors' samples.

In nucleotides, the CDR3 is TGTGCCAGCAGTCCTCCAGACAGTCTCTACGAGCAGTACTTC. Encoded protein: CASSPPDSLYEQYF. The chain uses TRBV28 and TRBJ2-7; maybe TRBD1 (5 bases). CDR3 size: 14 residues. The germline V and J ends were trimmed by 5 bases and 3 bases, with 14 bases remaining between them. Germline CDR1 MDHEN, CDR2 SYDVKM.

This clonotype was picked up a small number of times. This rearrangement joins TRBV19 to TRBJ2-1; 12 bases are shared with TRBD2. Germline CDR1 reads LNHDA; CDR2 reads SQIVND (reference sequence). The CDR3 totals 16 residues. Trimming took 4 bases from V and 9 from J; bases not matched to a gene: 10. The CDR3 loop is CASSNVGPGLAGEQFF. The CDR3 nucleotides are TGTGCCAGTAGTAACGTAGGGCCGGGACTAGCGGGTGAGCAGTTCTTC.